Shown below are 30 T cell receptor beta chains from a single sample sequenced in a study of T cell responses to AZD1222 COVID-19 vaccine. The data were produced by immunoSEQ multiplex PCR, yet TCRdb's version contains in-frame clones alone and is incomplete. In the table there are 150,000 to 200,000 clones, 85% to 95% of which are singletons. The input for sequencing was peripheral blood, taken on day 0 of AZD1222 vaccination. The receptors stem from an adult in good health.

The CDR3 is CASSLGSGQNTEAFF. CDR3 DNA: TGTGCCAGCAGCCTTGGCTCGGGACAAAACACTGAAGCTTTCTTT. The J gene is TRBJ1-1, the V gene TRBV3-1 (or the pseudogene TRBV3-2), with D possibly TRBD1 on 6 matching bases. This CDR3 is 15 amino acids long. V lost 4 bases to trimming and J lost 2 bases, with 14 bases between them. Germline V gives CDR1 LGHDT, CDR2 YNNKEL (reference sequence).

The genes are TRBV5-5 and TRBJ1-1; TRBD1 aligns across 7 bases. Trimming took 2 bases from V and 4 from J; bases not matched to a gene: 8. Germline V gene sequence: CDR1 SGHKS, CDR2 YYEKEE (reference sequence). The CDR3 is 15 residues long. The CDR3 sequence is CASSFYRGSGTEAFF. The CDR3 DNA reads as TGTGCCAGCAGCTTCTACAGGGGATCGGGCACTGAAGCTTTCTTT.

The rearrangement joins TRBV6-6 to TRBJ1-2; D remains unclear. V was cut by 2 bases and J by 3 bases, with 13 bases left in between. Germline CDR1 is MNHNY and CDR2 is SVGAGI (reference sequence). There are 15 residues in the CDR3. This CDR3 is CASSYDALGDYGYTF. CDR3 DNA sequence: TGTGCCAGCAGTTACGACGCTCTCGGGGACTATGGCTACACCTTC.

The V call is TRBV3-1 (or the pseudogene TRBV3-2), the J call TRBJ2-1; TRBD2 matches at 10 bases. The CDR3 is 18 residues long. The ends lost 5 bases at V and 0 bases at J; junction bases unmatched: 10. Germline V gene data show CDR1 as LGHDT and CDR2 as YNNKEL (reference sequence). CDR3 nucleotide sequence: TGTGCCAGCAGCAAACAAGGGACTAGCGTCGGCTCCTACAATGAGCAGTTCTTC. Its translation: CASSKQGTSVGSYNEQFF.

CDR3 bases: TGCGCCAGCAGCCGGATGGGGGCATATGGCTACACCTTC. Amino acid sequence: CASSRMGAYGYTF. The chain uses TRBV5-1 and TRBJ1-2, with a weak D call TRBD1 (6 bases). CDR3 length: 13 amino acids. V was clipped by 4 bases and J by 5 bases, with 12 bases between them. Germline-derived CDR1 and CDR2 are SGHRS and YFSETQ. Complete variable domain (other parts from reference TRBV5-1 and TRBJ1-2): KAGVTQTPRYLIKTRGQQVTLSCSPISGHRSVSWYQQTPGQGLQFLFEYFSETQRNKGNFPGRFSGRQFSNSRSEMNVSTLELGDSALYLCASSRMGAYGYTFGSGTRLTVV.

The rearrangement joins TRBV10-2 to TRBJ2-2; TRBD1 aligns across 11 bases. The CDR3 runs 18 residues. Per germline, CDR1 WSHSY and CDR2 SAAADI. V trimming: 6 bases; J trimming: 3 bases; junction bases outside the gene matches: 12. The CDR3 protein is CASRWTGGEGPDTGELFF. CDR3 nucleotides: TGCGCCAGCAGGTGGACAGGGGGCGAGGGGCCGGACACCGGGGAGCTGTTTTTT.

The chain links TRBV19 to TRBJ1-1; 8 bases are shared with TRBD1. This CDR3 spans 14 amino acids. Germline CDR1 LNHDA, CDR2 SQIVND (reference sequence). J gave up 4 bases and V 0 bases, and 1 base lay outside the gene matches. The CDR3 nucleotides are TGTGCCAGTAGTATAGAAACAGGGGGCACTGAAGCTTTCTTT. It is translated as CASSIETGGTEAFF. The entire variable domain, with the rest obtained from reference TRBV19 and TRBJ1-1, is as follows: DGGITQSPKYLFRKEGQNVTLSCEQNLNHDAMYWYRQDPGQGLRLIYYSQIVNDFQKGDIAEGYSVSREKKESFPLTVTSAQKNPTAFYLCASSIETGGTEAFFGQGTRLTVV.

The chain couples TRBV15 to TRBJ1-2; D remains ambiguous. CDR1 is LNHNV, CDR2 YYDKDF, per germline (reference sequence). This CDR3 is 12 amino acids long. The V end lost 0 bases, the J end lost 14 bases, and 13 bases lay between the germline ends. CDR3 in amino acids: CATSRDSGSSTF. CDR3 sequence (DNA): TGTGCCACCAGCAGAGATTCGGGCAGCTCTACCTTC.

The chain employs TRBV28 and TRBJ1-1, with D possibly TRBD1 on 6 matching bases. The V end was cut by 3 bases, the J end by 2 bases, with 7 bases between. The CDR3 extends over 13 amino acids. Germline assignment: CDR1 MDHEN and CDR2 SYDVKM. The chain's CDR3 is CASSLDRNTEAFF. DNA of the CDR3: TGTGCCAGCAGTTTGGACAGAAACACTGAAGCTTTCTTT.

The chain joins TRBV5-1 to TRBJ1-2; 7 bases are a match to TRBD1. V shed 4 bases and J 11 bases; nucleotides not matched to a gene: 11. The CDR3 is 13 residues long. Germline V CDR1 and CDR2: SGHRS, YFSETQ. For the CDR3, the DNA is TGCGCCAGCAGCCCGGGACAGACGGTACAGTACACCTTC. Amino acids: CASSPGQTVQYTF.

This chain uses TRBV18 with TRBJ1-2; D possibly corresponds to TRBD1 (6 bases). The CDR3 contains 14 residues. CDR1 and CDR2 (germline): KGHSH, LQKENI. Deletions cut 3 bases from V and 6 bases from J, with 14 bases between. As DNA, the CDR3 is TGTGCCAGCTCACCCTACAGGGAGGACAATGGCTACACCTTC. Translating it yields CASSPYREDNGYTF. Looking up the rest from reference TRBV18 and TRBJ1-2 gives the full variable domain: NAGVMQNPRHLVRRRGQEARLRCSPMKGHSHVYWYRQLPEEGLKFMVYLQKENIIDESGMPKERFSAEFPKEGPSILRIQQVVRGDSAAYFCASSPYREDNGYTFGSGTRLTVV.

This clone was picked up one time. The chain employs TRBV3-1 (or the pseudogene TRBV3-2) and TRBJ2-1; TRBD2 matches at 10 bases. Germline values: CDR1 LGHDT, CDR2 YNNKEL (reference sequence). The CDR3 runs to 14 residues. V was clipped by 5 bases and J by 5 bases; unmatched bases: 3. The chain's CDR3 is CASSESGGDNEQFF. CDR3 bases: TGTGCCAGCAGCGAAAGCGGGGGGGACAATGAGCAGTTCTTC.

The rearrangement uses TRBV10-3 and TRBJ2-1; no clear D gene. V lost 1 base and J lost 0, with 4 bases in between. Per germline, CDR1 ENHRY and CDR2 SYGVKD. The CDR3 contains 14 residues. CDR3 in amino acids: CAISELGSYNEQFF. The CDR3 region has the DNA TGTGCCATCAGTGAGTTGGGCTCCTACAATGAGCAGTTCTTC.

The chain is built from TRBV7-2 and TRBJ2-3; D remains unclear. The V end lost 0 bases, the J end lost 2 bases, and 3 bases lay between the germline ends. The germline V gene has CDR1 SGHTA and CDR2 FQGNSA. This CDR3 comprises 13 residues. The CDR3 bases are TGTGCCAGCAGCTTAGCGTACACAGATACGCAGTATTTT. Its translation is CASSLAYTDTQYF.

In its sample, this clone was seen once. This sequence joins TRBV20-1 and TRBJ1-4, with D possibly matching TRBD1 (6 bases). V was shortened by 6 bases and J by 2 bases, with 13 bases between the two germline ends. Germline V gene sequence: CDR1 DFQATT, CDR2 SNEGSKA (reference sequence). The CDR3 consists of 14 residues. CDR3: CSASTGTTNEKLFF. CDR3 nucleotides: TGCAGTGCCAGTACAGGGACTACTAATGAAAAACTGTTTTTT.

The gene calls are TRBV6-2 or TRBV6-3 and TRBJ2-3; D gene uncertain. This CDR3 has 13 residues. V was shortened by 2 bases and J by 3 bases, with 6 bases between the two germline ends. Germline CDR1 and CDR2: MNHEY and SVGEGT. CDR3 coding DNA: TGTGCCAGCAGTTACAGGGAAACAGATACGCAGTATTTT. This gives the protein CASSYRETDTQYF.

V and J are TRBV5-1 and TRBJ2-5, with 8 bases identical to TRBD1. After removal of 0 bases from V and 5 bases from J, the junction contained 3 bases not matched to a gene. Germline assignment: CDR1 SGHRS and CDR2 YFSETQ. The CDR3 has 14 residues. CDR3 loop: CASSLGQGYETQYF. The DNA of the CDR3 is TGCGCCAGCAGCTTGGGACAGGGGTACGAGACCCAGTACTTC. The complete variable domain, with remaining parts taken from reference TRBV5-1 and TRBJ2-5, reads KAGVTQTPRYLIKTRGQQVTLSCSPISGHRSVSWYQQTPGQGLQFLFEYFSETQRNKGNFPGRFSGRQFSNSRSEMNVSTLELGDSALYLCASSLGQGYETQYFGPGTRLLVL.

The chain couples TRBV5-1 to TRBJ2-6, with 8 nucleotides matching TRBD2. The CDR3 is 18 amino acids. Per germline, CDR1 SGHRS and CDR2 YFSETQ. V was clipped by 0 bases and J by 1 base; unmatched bases: 6. The CDR3 DNA reads as TGCGCCAGCAGCTTGGAGGCACTAGCGGCATCTGGGGCCAACGTCCTGACTTTC. Translated: CASSLEALAASGANVLTF.

The chain joins TRBV11-2 to TRBJ2-5; D tentatively reads TRBD1 or TRBD2 (5 bases each). Germline lookup yields CDR1 SGHAT and CDR2 FQNNGV. This CDR3 has 13 amino acids. The V end lost 5 bases, the J end lost 5 bases, and 12 bases lay between the germline ends. This chain's CDR3 is CASSLGTGETQYF. Here the CDR3 DNA reads TGTGCCAGCAGCCTCGGGACCGGGGAGACCCAGTACTTC.

V usage is TRBV7-9 and J usage is TRBJ1-2, with 9 bases lining up with TRBD1. The junction had 4 bases not matched to a gene; V was cut back by 5 bases and J by 6 bases. There are 13 residues in the CDR3. CDR1 SEHNR and CDR2 FQNEAQ come from the germline V gene (reference sequence). CDR3 protein: CASSRDRENGYTF. Written as DNA, the CDR3 is TGTGCCAGCAGCCGGGACAGGGAAAATGGCTACACCTTC.

The chain's CDR3 is CASSRGTGDQPQHF. The CDR3 DNA reads TGTGCCAGCAGTAGAGGGACGGGCGATCAGCCCCAGCATTTT. The chain links TRBV6-5 to TRBJ1-5; TRBD1 is a possible D gene (5 bases). V lost 5 bases to trimming and J lost 5 bases, with 13 bases between them. The germline gives CDR1 MNHEY, CDR2 SVGAGI. The CDR3 spans 14 residues.

The chain links TRBV2 to TRBJ2-5; unclear D gene. V was pared by 5 bases and J by 1 base, with 5 bases between. The CDR3 length is 12 residues. Germline CDR1 is SNHLY and CDR2 is FYNNEI. The CDR3 sequence: CASSTLQETQYF. The CDR3 DNA is TGTGCCAGCAGTACCCTCCAAGAGACCCAGTACTTC.

The chain combines TRBV2 with TRBJ2-1; D is tentatively TRBD1 or TRBD2 (5 bases each). The V and J ends lost 6 bases and 3 bases respectively, with 9 bases between them. Germline V CDR1 and CDR2: SNHLY, FYNNEI. The CDR3 has 13 residues. The CDR3 coding sequence is TGTGCCAGCAGGGGGGAATACTACAATGAGCAGTTCTTC. It is translated as CASRGEYYNEQFF.

This clone was picked up one time. This sequence joins TRBV11-2 and TRBJ2-7, with D perhaps given as TRBD1 or TRBD2 (5 bases each). This CDR3 comprises 13 residues. The germline V gene has CDR1 SGHAT and CDR2 FQNNGV. V lost 4 bases, J lost 6 bases, and 13 bases lay in between. In DNA form, the CDR3 reads TGTGCCAGCAGCTCCCTCGGGGCGGGCGAGCAGTACTTC. Protein sequence: CASSSLGAGEQYF.

The CDR3 protein is CASSLSSGQLNYGYTF. CDR3 in DNA: TGCGCCAGCAGCTTGTCCTCGGGACAGCTAAACTATGGCTACACCTTC. The rearrangement uses TRBV5-1 and TRBJ1-2; 7 bases match TRBD1. With V trimmed by 1 base and J by 2 bases, 8 bases remained unmatched. CDR1 is SGHRS, CDR2 YFSETQ, per germline. This CDR3 has 16 amino acids.

The chain combines TRBV7-6 with TRBJ2-2, with TRBD2 matching over 8 bases. The trim removed 4 bases at V and 1 base at J, leaving 2 bases unmatched. The CDR3 has 15 amino acids. Germline V gives CDR1 SGHVS, CDR2 FNYEAQ. CDR3 residues: CASSWGLGNTGELFF. CDR3 bases: TGTGCCAGCAGCTGGGGACTAGGGAACACCGGGGAGCTGTTTTTT.

J is TRBJ2-1 and V is TRBV7-3; 7 bases map to TRBD2. V shed 5 bases and J 10 bases; nucleotides not matched to a gene: 5. This CDR3 is 12 amino acids long. Germline-derived CDR1 and CDR2 are SGHTA and FQGTGA. CDR3 amino acids: CASSRAGDEQFF. The CDR3 coding sequence is TGTGCCAGCAGCCGTGCGGGGGACGAGCAGTTCTTC.

The chain uses TRBV5-4 and TRBJ2-3; 12 bases map to TRBD2. In germline, CDR1 is SGHNT, CDR2 YYREEE (reference sequence). The CDR3 totals 14 residues. The junction had 6 bases not matched to a gene; V was cut back by 7 bases and J by 6 bases. CDR3 in DNA: TGTGCCAGCGGTAGGACTAGCGGGGCTGATACGCAGTATTTT. This codes for CASGRTSGADTQYF. Using reference TRBV5-4 and TRBJ2-3 for the parts outside the CDR3, the full variable domain is ETGVTQSPTHLIKTRGQQVTLRCSSQSGHNTVSWYQQALGQGPQFIFQYYREEENGRGNFPPRFSGLQFPNYSSELNVNALELDDSALYLCASGRTSGADTQYFGPGTRLTVL.

The chain has TRBV28 and TRBJ2-7; 14 positions match TRBD2. Germline V gives CDR1 MDHEN, CDR2 SYDVKM. V lost 2 bases and J lost 4; bases outside the gene matches: 10. This CDR3 has 18 amino acids. This chain's CDR3 is CASSLRTSGGPLPYEQYF. In DNA form, the CDR3 reads TGTGCCAGCAGTTTAAGGACTAGCGGGGGGCCATTACCGTACGAGCAGTACTTC.

This clone was counted a single time. The chain couples TRBV30 to TRBJ1-2; D call uncertain. Germline V gives CDR1 GTSNPN, CDR2 SVGIG (reference sequence). The CDR3 runs to 16 residues. The V end was cut by 0 bases, the J end by 4 bases, with 18 bases between. CDR3 sequence reads: CAWSVESPSFGYGYTF. The CDR3 DNA is TGTGCCTGGAGTGTAGAGTCCCCGAGCTTTGGCTATGGCTACACCTTC.